The 14 T cell receptor beta chains below all came from one sample that was sequenced in a study of T cell responses to AZD1222 COVID-19 vaccine. Data came from immunoSEQ multiplex PCR; TCRdb stores just in-frame clones and leaves some out. The profile shows fewer than 200,000 clones, roughly 85% of them singletons. This sample comprised peripheral blood, obtained 28 days after the second AZD1222 dose. These receptors were collected from an adult who received the AZD1222 COVID-19 vaccine.

The rearrangement links TRBV10-1 to TRBJ2-3; 9 nucleotides align to TRBD2. The CDR3 has 13 residues. The germline V gene encodes CDR1 WNHNN and CDR2 SYGVQD (reference sequence). J lost 2 bases, V lost 9 bases, and 3 bases had no gene match. This CDR3 is CASMGLATDTQYF. DNA of the CDR3: TGCGCCAGTATGGGACTAGCCACAGATACGCAGTATTTT.

The J gene is TRBJ1-2, the V gene TRBV12-3 or TRBV12-4; D not resolved. CDR3 length: 13 residues. Trimming shortened V by 1 base and J by 4 bases, and 7 bases separated the two germline ends. The CDR3 bases are TGTGCCAGCAGTTTAGGCGCAGGCTATGGCTACACCTTC. Its protein is CASSLGAGYGYTF.

This rearrangement joins TRBV7-2 to TRBJ2-1, with D possibly TRBD1 on 6 matching bases. V lost 1 base, J lost 14 bases, and 9 bases lay in between. CDR1 and CDR2 from the germline V gene are SGHTA and FQGNSA. The CDR3 loop spans 11 amino acids. In DNA form, the CDR3 reads TGTGCCAGCAGCTTAGACAGGGTGGAGTTCTTC. Amino acid sequence: CASSLDRVEFF.

J is TRBJ1-1 and V is TRBV3-1 (or the pseudogene TRBV3-2); D unresolved. The CDR3 has 14 residues. CDR1 is LGHDT and CDR2 is YNNKEL in the germline V gene (reference sequence). V was pared by 1 base and J by 3 bases, with 9 bases between. CDR3 nucleotide sequence: TGTGCCAGCAGCCAAGGAGGACTTTACACTGAAGCTTTCTTT. Its translation: CASSQGGLYTEAFF.

The chain uses TRBV3-1 (or the pseudogene TRBV3-2) and TRBJ1-1; D ambiguous. This CDR3 comprises 14 residues. Deletions cut 1 base from V and 0 bases from J, with 6 bases between. Germline CDR1 and CDR2: LGHDT and YNNKEL (reference sequence). The CDR3, as DNA: TGTGCCAGCAGCCAAGGAAGGATGAACACTGAAGCTTTCTTT. This codes for CASSQGRMNTEAFF.

The gene calls are TRBV10-2 and TRBJ1-6; 11 bases map to TRBD1. Germline CDR1 is WSHSY and CDR2 is SAAADI. The CDR3 spans 16 residues. The ends lost 8 bases at V and 9 bases at J; junction bases unmatched: 12. The CDR3 DNA reads as TGCGCCAGCCAGCTCCTACCGGGACAGGGGGTTTCACCCCTCCACTTT. Amino acids: CASQLLPGQGVSPLHF.

The V and J genes are TRBV19 and TRBJ1-2; D remains ambiguous. V lost 8 bases and J 3 bases, leaving 10 bases between the germline ends. Germline CDR1 and CDR2: LNHDA and SQIVND (reference sequence). This CDR3 region has 12 residues. The CDR3 region has the DNA TGTGCCAGTTCCGTGAGTCACTATGGCTACACCTTC. Residues: CASSVSHYGYTF.

The gene calls are TRBV24-1 and TRBJ1-4; D ambiguous. Germline loops: CDR1 KGHDR, CDR2 SFDVKD. Trimming left V 5 bases short and J 5 bases short, with 14 bases between. This CDR3 is 15 amino acids long. Here the CDR3 reads CATSVPVVGNEKLFF. The CDR3 DNA sequence: TGTGCCACCAGTGTTCCGGTTGTGGGAAATGAAAAACTGTTTTTT.

V usage is TRBV11-1 and J usage is TRBJ2-1, with D perhaps assigned TRBD1 or TRBD2 (6 bases each). This CDR3 is built from 16 residues. With 5 bases removed from V and 9 bases from J, the gap between germline ends came to 23 bases. The germline V gene encodes CDR1 SGHAT and CDR2 FQDESV (reference sequence). In DNA form, the CDR3 reads TGTGCCAGCAGCGTAATAGGGAGGTGGGGGGCGGCTGAGCAGTTCTTC. Residues: CASSVIGRWGAAEQFF.

V gene TRBV5-8 combines with J gene TRBJ2-3; 9 positions agree with TRBD1. V trimming: 6 bases; J trimming: 11 bases; junction bases outside the gene matches: 7. This CDR3 spans 12 amino acids. The germline V gene has CDR1 SGHTS and CDR2 YDEGEE. CDR3 amino acids: CASTWGQGLQYF. CDR3 bases: TGTGCCAGCACCTGGGGACAGGGTCTGCAGTATTTT.

This clone has only one observation. The chain is built from TRBV10-1 and TRBJ2-1, with D maybe TRBD2 (6 bases). V was trimmed by 3 bases and J by 6 bases, leaving 15 bases between them. Germline lookup yields CDR1 WNHNN and CDR2 SYGVQD (reference sequence). There are 15 residues in the CDR3. The CDR3 loop reads CASSETGVLVNEQFF. The CDR3 DNA follows: TGCGCCAGCAGTGAAACGGGGGTGCTGGTCAATGAGCAGTTCTTC.

This clone was found a few times. The CDR3 loop reads CASSFRGEAFF. The DNA for the CDR3 is TGTGCCAGCAGCTTCCGGGGTGAAGCTTTCTTT. V is TRBV7-9 and J is TRBJ1-1; no firm D call. The CDR3 runs to 11 residues. The V end lost 3 bases, the J end lost 7 bases, and 6 bases lay between the germline ends. Per germline, CDR1 SEHNR and CDR2 FQNEAQ (reference sequence).

V is TRBV25-1 and J is TRBJ1-1, with D perhaps TRBD1 (5 bases). Germline V lookup: CDR1 MGHDK, CDR2 SYGVNS. The CDR3 has 14 amino acids. The V and J ends lost 0 bases and 1 base respectively, with 6 bases between them. The CDR3 DNA is TGTGCCAGCAGTGAATATGGGGGGAACACTGAAGCTTTCTTT. It is translated as CASSEYGGNTEAFF.

Note on this clone: The same CDR3 arises from other DNA sequences in this sample as well. This rearrangement joins TRBV3-1 (or the pseudogene TRBV3-2) to TRBJ2-3; D unclear. The V end lost 3 bases, the J end lost 5 bases, and 3 bases lay between the germline ends. The CDR3 is 11 amino acids. The germline V gene encodes CDR1 LGHDT and CDR2 YNNKEL (reference sequence). CDR3 in amino acids: CASSQVDTQYF. For the CDR3, the DNA is TGTGCCAGCAGCCAGGTAGATACGCAGTATTTT.